The source of this T cell receptor (beta chain) is a study of response to subunit inactivated influenza vaccine. Trimming pared 5 bases from V and 2 bases from J, leaving 13 bases between. CDR3 length: 15 residues. Germline CDR1 is MDHEN and CDR2 is SYDVKM. In this sample, this clonotype turned up a few times. TCRdb reprocessed the RT-PCR reads via MiXCR and lists one record per CDR3 protein. Seen here are about 700,000 distinct CDR3 sequences, about 15% observed once, and the top ten hold 5.5% to 7%. J is TRBJ1-3 and V is TRBV28; D possibly corresponds to TRBD1 (5 bases). This clonotype originated in a man aged 45-65 years who received an inactivated influenza vaccine. This material consisted of PBMCs from blood, taken 14 days before vaccination. The DNA of the CDR3 is TGTGCCAGCAGTGTGGGGGGGATCGCTGGAAACACCATATATTTT. Its translation is CASSVGGIAGNTIYF.